Listed here is a single T cell receptor beta chain. Its antigen specificity is not known. No quality values exist for individual bases; no much larger clone is one base distant. The sample belongs to a study of T cell responses to AZD1222 COVID-19 vaccine (dated by TCRdb to about 2021). Background for the entire study: A total of about 230 trial participants underwent TCR sequencing, of whom 207 received two doses of AZD1222 and 26 received two doses of the MenACWY control vaccine. Trial participants were enrolled by age into 18-55, 56-69 and 70-plus year subgroups, with approximately 150, 28 and 58 TCR-sequenced participants respectively. Overall results and qualifications from the work: No day 14 peak-response samples were available, so repertoires were characterized only after the peak T cell response. In the small 56-69-year group, the increase in depth fell short of significance, most likely because of low power. Most participants were white British and females outnumbered males, and the authors suggested that clonal diversity may have been underestimated. Conclusions about previously exposed vaccinees were limited because only five to seven AZD1222 recipients were SARS-CoV-2 seropositive at baseline. Vaccine-associated CD4 TCRs spanned the whole spike protein, with dominant responses in regions 160-218 and 743-854. A significant rise in spike-specific TCR breadth and depth was observed after two AZD1222 doses relative to day 0 and relative to MenACWY recipients. Nearly half of unique spike-specific TCRs reportedly recognized epitopes outside regions mutated in the B.1.351 and B.1.1.7 variants.

What this sample's time point label stands for: about 28 days (+/-7) after the second vaccine dose. AZD1222 recipients with second doses at about 4 weeks or about 12 weeks were pooled, because spike-specific TCR depth and breadth did not differ between schedules. The vaccinee samples were drawn from two UK trials, COV001 and COV002, one of which was a single-blind randomized controlled phase 2/3 trial testing AZD1222 (ChAdOx1 nCoV-19) in healthy adults. For TCRbeta chain sequencing, PBMC samples were collected from trial participants at day 0 and at day 28 after the second dose. The CDR3 holds 13 amino acids from the cysteine to the phenylalanine. Just the 39-base CDR3 DNA is kept, in frame starting at base 1. The germline V gene specifies SGHTA as CDR1 and FQGNSA as CDR2. The V and J ends are trimmed by 4 bases and 2 bases, leaving 8 bases between them. The CDR3 regions of human TCRbeta chains were analyzed by immunosequencing. The original pipeline was this. TCRs in the repertoires were compared against a reference library of SARS-CoV-2-specific TCRs that had been generated with the MIRA antigen-specificity platform. Breadth was defined as the fraction of unique TCRs that were SARS-CoV-2-associated. Depth was defined as the fraction of total T cells that were SARS-CoV-2-associated. Using the MIRA data, each spike-specific TCR was mapped to the spike region that the TCR reacts to and placed in a CD4 or CD8 class. Log10-transformed breadth and depth values were compared by one-way ANOVA with Sidak's multiple comparisons tests. TCRdb holds this immuneACCESS table with in-frame rearrangements only. Some clones are missing; in checked studies, unresolved V genes explain under half, and the rest has no known cause. D and trimming come from the DNA, and the V and J calls and clone size come from that table. This sample holds fewer than 150,000 clones; 92% were observed only once. 9.3% of the sample comes from the top ten.

Sequencing used peripheral blood, obtained 28 days after the second AZD1222 dose. The receptor was isolated from an adult who received the AZD1222 COVID-19 vaccine. The chain couples TRBV7-2 to TRBJ1-2; TRBD1 might be the D gene, on 5 matching bases. The bases read TGTGCCAGCAGCTCGGGACGGAACTATGGCTACACCTTC. This yields the protein CASSSGRNYGYTF.